Shown below are 21 T cell receptor beta chains from a single sample sequenced in a study of T cell responses to AZD1222 COVID-19 vaccine. The repertoire was sequenced with immunoSEQ multiplex PCR; TCRdb's copy has only in-frame clones and lacks some. The table shows around 160,000 clones, with around 89% occurring only once. The sequencing used peripheral blood, collected on day 0 of AZD1222 vaccination. These receptors were taken from an adult in good health.

The chain links TRBV18 to TRBJ2-5; D is possibly TRBD2 (6 bases). Germline V gives CDR1 KGHSH, CDR2 LQKENI. There are 14 residues in the CDR3. V lost 3 bases and J lost 0, with 8 bases in between. The CDR3 sequence: CASSPVADQETQYF. CDR3 DNA: TGTGCCAGCTCACCGGTAGCGGACCAAGAGACCCAGTACTTC.

This rearrangement joins TRBV28 to TRBJ1-2; 9 bases are a match to TRBD1. V gave up 3 bases and J gave up 7 bases; unmatched junction bases: 6. The V gene's germline CDR1 is MDHEN and CDR2 SYDVKM. This CDR3 region has 14 residues. CDR3 nucleotide sequence: TGTGCCAGCAGTTTTTCGGACAGGGGAGGTGGCTACACCTTC. It translates to CASSFSDRGGGYTF.

This chain links TRBV5-5 with TRBJ2-6; D unresolved. CDR3 length: 15 residues. Germline V lookup: CDR1 SGHKS, CDR2 YYEKEE (reference sequence). The V and J ends lost 5 bases and 4 bases respectively, with 13 bases between them. The CDR3 is CASRGGFLGANVLTF. The CDR3 DNA is TGTGCCAGCAGGGGTGGGTTCCTGGGGGCCAACGTCCTGACTTTC.

The V call is TRBV21-1, the J call TRBJ1-4. TRBV21-1 is designated a pseudogene. The CDR3 totals 14 residues. CDR3 coding DNA: TGTGCCAGCAGCTATGCGTGGGGGTCGCCCATACCGTTTTTT. Amino acids: CASSYAWGSPIPFF.

V and J are TRBV9 and TRBJ1-5, with 7 bases aligning to TRBD1. Per the germline V gene, CDR1 is SGDLS and CDR2 is YYNGEE. J gave up 5 bases and V 3 bases, and 8 bases lay outside the gene matches. The CDR3 contains 15 residues. The CDR3: CASSAEGDRYQPQHF. DNA of the CDR3: TGTGCCAGCAGCGCCGAGGGGGACAGATATCAGCCCCAGCATTTT.

The V call is TRBV28, the J call TRBJ1-1; TRBD1 matches 9 bases. The germline V gene encodes CDR1 MDHEN and CDR2 SYDVKM. V gave up 4 bases and J gave up 5 bases; unmatched junction bases: 8. The CDR3 spans 15 residues. The CDR3 sequence is CASSYFGQGNTEAFF. In DNA, the CDR3 is TGTGCCAGCAGTTATTTCGGACAGGGGAATACTGAAGCTTTCTTT.

This chain joins TRBV6-2 or TRBV6-3 and TRBJ1-5, with a weak D call TRBD1 (5 bases). V was shortened by 2 bases and J by 0 bases, with 8 bases between the two germline ends. Germline V gene data show CDR1 as MNHEY and CDR2 as SVGEGT. This CDR3 has 15 amino acids. CDR3 protein: CASSYGGYSNQPQHF. The CDR3 coding sequence is TGTGCCAGCAGTTACGGGGGTTATAGCAATCAGCCCCAGCATTTT.

The chain recombines TRBV6-1 with TRBJ1-5; D call uncertain. The CDR3 loop spans 14 amino acids. Trimming cost V 0 bases and J 1 base, with 4 bases left between them. Germline V lookup: CDR1 MNHNS, CDR2 SASEGT. CDR3 sequence (DNA): TGTGCCAGCAGTGAAGCGGTGAGCAATCAGCCCCAGCATTTT. Its translation: CASSEAVSNQPQHF.

This clone appeared a single time. The rearrangement links TRBV19 to TRBJ2-3; 8 nucleotides agree with TRBD1. Germline CDR1 and CDR2: LNHDA and SQIVND (reference sequence). After removal of 10 bases from V and 4 bases from J, the junction contained 10 bases not matched to a gene. The CDR3 is 14 amino acids. Here the CDR3 reads CATTPGGASDTQYF. The DNA for the CDR3 is TGTGCCACAACCCCAGGGGGCGCGTCAGATACGCAGTATTTT.

Concerning this clone itself: At the DNA level, this CDR3 is encoded by other sequences in the same sample as well. CDR3 sequence (DNA): TGCGCCAGCAGCTTGCGTGCTAGCACAGATACGCAGTATTTT. Its translation: CASSLRASTDTQYF. The J gene is TRBJ2-3, the V gene TRBV5-1; no definite D call. Trimming cost V 1 base and J 0 bases, with 6 bases left between them. The CDR3 spans 14 residues. Germline assignment: CDR1 SGHRS and CDR2 YFSETQ.

The V gene is TRBV5-1, the J gene TRBJ2-1; 12 nucleotides line up with TRBD2. The CDR3 length is 17 residues. After removal of 4 bases from V and 1 base from J, the junction contained 6 bases not matched to a gene. The germline V gene has CDR1 SGHRS and CDR2 YFSETQ. CDR3: CASSPRLAGVSYNEQFF. The CDR3 DNA reads TGCGCCAGCAGCCCGAGACTAGCGGGAGTTTCCTACAATGAGCAGTTCTTC.

The gene calls are TRBV10-3 and TRBJ2-1; 11 bases align to TRBD2. Germline CDR1 and CDR2: ENHRY and SYGVKD. The trim removed 0 bases at V and 9 bases at J, leaving 4 bases unmatched. The CDR3 has 15 amino acids. CDR3 amino acids: CAISESSGRAFEQFF. CDR3 in DNA: TGTGCCATCAGTGAGTCTAGCGGGAGGGCCTTTGAGCAGTTCTTC.

The J gene is TRBJ1-2, the V gene TRBV28, with D perhaps matching TRBD1 (6 bases). V was cut by 6 bases and J by 8 bases, with 22 bases left in between. The CDR3 is 15 residues long. Germline V lookup: CDR1 MDHEN, CDR2 SYDVKM. The CDR3 region is CASRSRTAPRAGYTF. DNA of the CDR3: TGTGCCAGCAGGAGCCGGACAGCCCCACGGGCGGGCTACACCTTC.

The sample holds one count of this clone. Different DNA sequences within this sample yield the same CDR3. The chain joins TRBV15 to TRBJ2-7; D is unclear. V shed 0 bases and J shed 3 bases, with 6 bases lying between them. CDR3 size: 13 residues. CDR1 and CDR2 from the germline V gene are LNHNV and YYDKDF (reference sequence). This CDR3 reads CATSRETDYEQYF. CDR3 DNA: TGTGCCACCAGCAGAGAGACGGACTACGAGCAGTACTTC.

The chain has TRBV7-9 and TRBJ1-1; a weak D match, TRBD1 (6 bases). The CDR3 loop spans 13 amino acids. Germline V gives CDR1 SEHNR, CDR2 FQNEAQ (reference sequence). Trimming took 8 bases from V and 5 from J, leaving 15 bases between them. CDR3 loop: CASARGGGTEAFF. In nucleotides, the CDR3 is TGTGCCAGCGCTAGGGGAGGGGGAACTGAAGCTTTCTTT.

The gene calls are TRBV18 and TRBJ2-1; 9 bases are shared with TRBD2. The V gene's germline CDR1 is KGHSH and CDR2 LQKENI. The junction had 12 bases not matched to a gene; V was cut back by 2 bases and J by 7 bases. This CDR3 contains 17 residues. The CDR3 DNA sequence: TGTGCCAGCTCACCATTAGGGGTAGCGGGAGTACGGAATGAGCAGTTCTTC. Translating gives CASSPLGVAGVRNEQFF.

This clone was observed a single time. This sequence joins TRBV21-1 and TRBJ2-2; the D call TRBD1 from the table was never checked on the DNA. TRBV21-1 represents a pseudogene. The CDR3 length is 14 residues. The CDR3 sequence is CARSNSGYTGELFF. For the CDR3, the DNA is TGTGCCAGGAGCAATTCAGGGTACACCGGGGAGCTGTTTTTT.

The chain uses TRBV11-3 and TRBJ2-1; no firm D call. The CDR3 spans 14 residues. V was pared by 0 bases and J by 2 bases, with 5 bases between. Per germline, CDR1 SGHNT and CDR2 YENEEA. The CDR3 region is CASSLDRAYNEQFF. The CDR3 DNA sequence: TGTGCCAGCAGCTTAGACCGGGCCTACAATGAGCAGTTCTTC.

The rearrangement links TRBV10-1 to TRBJ1-5, with 12 bases aligning to TRBD1. The CDR3 is 15 amino acids. The junction had 8 bases not matched to a gene; V was cut back by 9 bases and J by 5 bases. Germline values: CDR1 WNHNN, CDR2 SYGVQD (reference sequence). Here the CDR3 reads CARVPGTGGYQPQHF. CDR3 in DNA: TGCGCCAGGGTACCCGGGACAGGGGGCTATCAGCCCCAGCATTTT.

On this clone itself: The identical CDR3 is also encoded by other nucleotide sequences in the sample. The chain recombines TRBV28 with TRBJ2-7; no clear D. This CDR3 region has 12 residues. Germline V gene data show CDR1 as MDHEN and CDR2 as SYDVKM. Trimming took 2 bases from V and 2 from J, leaving 4 bases between them. CDR3 region: CASSLRAYEQYF. For the CDR3, the DNA is TGTGCCAGCAGTTTACGGGCCTACGAGCAGTACTTC.

The chain joins TRBV7-3 to TRBJ2-1; 8 positions agree with TRBD2. The CDR3 spans 16 residues. CDR1 and CDR2 (germline): SGHTA, FQGTGA. The ends lost 6 bases at V and 0 bases at J; junction bases unmatched: 7. The CDR3 coding sequence is TGTGCCAGCAGTAGACTAGCGTCGAGCTCCTACAATGAGCAGTTCTTC. Translating it yields CASSRLASSSYNEQFF.